The next 9 T cell receptor beta chains were all read from a single sample in a study of shared clonotypes between healthy human individuals. Generated by immunoSEQ multiplex PCR, the TCRdb table keeps only in-frame clones and is missing some. The sample shows 1,400,000 or so clones, 98% of them seen only once. The material sequenced was naive CD4+ T cells sorted from blood. Subset indicated: CD45RA+ positively selected. These receptors originate from a man aged 30-40 years in good health.

The chain links TRBV5-1 to TRBJ1-5; the match to TRBD1 covers 7 bases. CDR3 size: 17 residues. The junction had 9 bases not matched to a gene; V was cut back by 0 bases and J by 3 bases. Germline-derived CDR1 and CDR2 are SGHRS and YFSETQ. In DNA, the CDR3 is TGCGCCAGCAGCTTGGGGCCCCGACAGGGAGACAATCAGCCCCAGCATTTT. Residues: CASSLGPRQGDNQPQHF.

As to this clone: Additional DNA sequences in this sample encode the identical CDR3. The chain carries TRBV5-1 and TRBJ2-5; 7 positions agree with TRBD1. The CDR3 is made up of 13 amino acids. Germline V CDR1 and CDR2: SGHRS, YFSETQ. With V trimmed by 5 bases and J by 3 bases, 4 bases remained unmatched. CDR3 sequence: CASRVTGEETQYF. CDR3 sequence (DNA): TGCGCCAGCAGGGTTACAGGGGAAGAGACCCAGTACTTC.

This chain uses TRBV2 with TRBJ1-3; no firm D call. This CDR3 spans 13 amino acids. V lost 4 bases to trimming and J lost 0 bases, with 4 bases between them. CDR1 and CDR2 from the germline V gene are SNHLY and FYNNEI. The CDR3 region has the DNA TGTGCCAGCAGTGTTCGCTCTGGAAACACCATATATTTT. Its protein is CASSVRSGNTIYF.

This chain links TRBV5-4 with TRBJ2-2; D is possibly TRBD1 (6 bases). Per the germline V gene, CDR1 is SGHNT and CDR2 is YYREEE (reference sequence). CDR3 length: 15 amino acids. Trimming took 3 bases from V and 6 from J, leaving 15 bases between them. The CDR3 coding sequence is TGTGCCAGCAGCTCCCGGGACATGAGACCCGGGGAGCTGTTTTTT. Protein sequence: CASSSRDMRPGELFF.

This clone was recorded only once. The gene calls are TRBV2 and TRBJ1-4; TRBD1 aligns across 8 bases. V shed 4 bases, J shed 0 bases, and the junction held 25 bases outside the gene matches. The CDR3 contains 23 residues. CDR1 and CDR2 from the germline V gene are SNHLY and FYNNEI. Here the CDR3 DNA reads TGTGCCAGCAGTGGGTTCCTTCCGGGACAGGATTTAACAGTCCATTCAACTAATGAAAAACTGTTTTTT. Residues: CASSGFLPGQDLTVHSTNEKLFF.

The chain joins TRBV27 to TRBJ2-3; 10 bases line up with TRBD1. The CDR3 is made up of 18 amino acids. The V segment lost 8 bases and the J segment 3 bases; nucleotides outside the gene matches: 17. Germline V gene data show CDR1 as MNHEY and CDR2 as SMNVEV (reference sequence). The DNA for the CDR3 is TGTGCCAGCCGCGCACTTGGGAAGACAGGGGGCAGGACAGATACGCAGTATTTT. Translating it yields CASRALGKTGGRTDTQYF.

The chain uses TRBV11-3 and TRBJ2-1, with 9 bases fitting TRBD2. Germline loops: CDR1 SGHNT, CDR2 YENEEA. V lost 4 bases, J lost 2 bases, and 6 bases stayed unmatched. There are 16 residues in the CDR3. CDR3 bases: TGTGCCAGCAGCTCTCATAGCGGGAGAGCCTACAATGAGCAGTTCTTC. This translates into CASSSHSGRAYNEQFF.

The rearrangement links TRBV7-9 to TRBJ2-5, with TRBD2 matching 10 bases. This CDR3 spans 18 amino acids. Trimming took 1 base from V and 4 from J; bases not matched to a gene: 12. The germline CDR1 and CDR2 sequences are SEHNR and FQNEAQ (reference sequence). CDR3 DNA: TGTGCCAGCAGCTTAGGACTAGCGGGCAAAATCACTGCAGAGACCCAGTACTTC. Amino acids: CASSLGLAGKITAETQYF.

This chain links TRBV10-3 with TRBJ2-1, with 8 bases identical to TRBD1. V lost 10 bases and J lost 7; bases outside the gene matches: 15. The CDR3 runs to 15 residues. CDR1 and CDR2 (germline): ENHRY, SYGVKD. The CDR3 loop is CATKGATGGRNEQFF. The CDR3 bases are TGTGCCACCAAGGGTGCCACAGGGGGGAGGAATGAGCAGTTCTTC.